The 5 T cell receptor beta chains below come from one sample, sequenced in a study of blood T cell repertoires in COVID-19. TCRdb keeps only in-frame clones here, not all; method: immunoSEQ multiplex PCR. Here the sample spans 200,000 to 250,000 clones, 80% to 90% being singletons. The sequenced sample was PBMCs or T cells enriched from blood (not recorded which). The receptor source for this set is a woman aged 30 to 39 who had been exposed to COVID-19.

The rearrangement uses TRBV27 and TRBJ2-7; 10 positions agree with TRBD2. Germline CDR1 reads MNHEY; CDR2 reads SMNVEV (reference sequence). V shed 6 bases, J shed 3 bases, and the junction held 5 bases outside the gene matches. This CDR3 has 14 residues. The CDR3 DNA is TGTGCCAGCAGACCGGGACTAGCGATCTACGAGCAGTACTTC. It yields the protein CASRPGLAIYEQYF.

DNA for the CDR3: TGTGCCAGCAGCTTGATAGATTCGAGCACAGATACGCAGTATTTT. Translated: CASSLIDSSTDTQYF. V and J are TRBV5-4 and TRBJ2-3; no firm D call. Germline V lookup: CDR1 SGHNT, CDR2 YYREEE (reference sequence). Trimming cost V 1 base and J 0 bases, with 9 bases left between them. This CDR3 spans 15 amino acids.

The V and J genes are TRBV13 and TRBJ2-5; the match to TRBD1 covers 7 bases. V dropped 5 bases and J dropped 1; count of bases not matched to a gene: 10. CDR1 and CDR2 from the germline V gene are PRHDT and FYEKMQ (reference sequence). This CDR3 region has 16 residues. CDR3 coding DNA: TGTGCCAGCAGCCCGAGATACAGGGGAACCCAAGAGACCCAGTACTTC. Translating gives CASSPRYRGTQETQYF. Variable domain in full (rest from reference TRBV13 and TRBJ2-5): AAGVIQSPRHLIKEKRETATLKCYPIPRHDTVYWYQQGPGQDPQFLISFYEKMQSDKGSIPDRFSAQQFSDYHSELNMSSLELGDSALYFCASSPRYRGTQETQYFGPGTRLLVL.

This sequence joins TRBV5-1 and TRBJ2-5; possibly TRBD2 for D (7 bases). Germline V lookup: CDR1 SGHRS, CDR2 YFSETQ. The CDR3 consists of 16 residues. The V gene lost 3 bases and the J gene lost 3 bases, with 18 bases spanning the gap. This chain's CDR3 is CASSSHPGRGEETQYF. CDR3 DNA: TGCGCCAGCAGCTCCCACCCTGGGAGGGGGGAAGAGACCCAGTACTTC. Variable domain in full (rest from reference TRBV5-1 and TRBJ2-5): KAGVTQTPRYLIKTRGQQVTLSCSPISGHRSVSWYQQTPGQGLQFLFEYFSETQRNKGNFPGRFSGRQFSNSRSEMNVSTLELGDSALYLCASSSHPGRGEETQYFGPGTRLLVL.

The table lists this clone with a few counts. V is TRBV28 and J is TRBJ1-5; no clear D gene. The CDR3 has 16 residues. The V gene's germline CDR1 is MDHEN and CDR2 SYDVKM. Between the trimmed V and J ends, which lost 3 bases and 6 bases, there was a span of 18 bases. CDR3 region: CASSFFDLGRSQPQHF. The CDR3, as DNA: TGTGCCAGCAGTTTCTTTGACTTGGGTAGGTCTCAGCCCCAGCATTTT.